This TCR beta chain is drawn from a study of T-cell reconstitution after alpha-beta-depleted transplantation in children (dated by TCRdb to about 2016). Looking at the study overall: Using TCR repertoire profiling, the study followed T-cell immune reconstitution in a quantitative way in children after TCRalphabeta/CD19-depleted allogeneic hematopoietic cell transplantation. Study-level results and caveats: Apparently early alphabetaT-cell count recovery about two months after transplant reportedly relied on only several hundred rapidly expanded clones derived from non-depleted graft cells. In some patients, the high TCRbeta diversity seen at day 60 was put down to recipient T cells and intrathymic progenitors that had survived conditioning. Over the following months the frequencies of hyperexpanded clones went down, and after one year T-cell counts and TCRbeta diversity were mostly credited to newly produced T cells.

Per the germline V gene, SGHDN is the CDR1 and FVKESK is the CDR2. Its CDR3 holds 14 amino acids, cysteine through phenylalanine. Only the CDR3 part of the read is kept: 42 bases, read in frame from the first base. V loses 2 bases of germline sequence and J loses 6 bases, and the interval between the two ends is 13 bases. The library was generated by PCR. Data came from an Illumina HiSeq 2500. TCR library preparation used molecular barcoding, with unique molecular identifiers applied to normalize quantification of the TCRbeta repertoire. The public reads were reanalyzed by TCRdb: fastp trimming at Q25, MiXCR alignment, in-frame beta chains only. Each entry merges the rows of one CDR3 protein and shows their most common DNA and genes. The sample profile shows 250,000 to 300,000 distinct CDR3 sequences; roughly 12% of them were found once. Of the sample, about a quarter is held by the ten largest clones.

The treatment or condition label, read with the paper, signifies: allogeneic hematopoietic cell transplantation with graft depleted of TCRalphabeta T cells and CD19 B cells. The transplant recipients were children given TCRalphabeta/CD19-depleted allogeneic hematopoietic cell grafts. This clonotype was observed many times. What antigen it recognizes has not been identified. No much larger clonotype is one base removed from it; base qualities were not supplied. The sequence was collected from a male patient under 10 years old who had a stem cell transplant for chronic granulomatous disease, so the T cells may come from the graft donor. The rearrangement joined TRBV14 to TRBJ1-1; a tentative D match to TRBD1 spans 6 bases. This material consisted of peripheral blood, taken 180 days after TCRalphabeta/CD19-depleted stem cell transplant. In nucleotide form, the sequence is TGTGCCAGCAGCCAACGGGGGCGCGGCGCTGAAGCTTTCTTT. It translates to CASSQRGRGAEAFF.